Listed here are 25 T cell receptor beta chains from one sample, sequenced in a study of T-cell memory formation after mild COVID-19. From the 5' RACE reads, TCRdb called clonotypes with MiXCR, one entry per CDR3 protein. This sample has over 300,000 distinct CDR3 sequences, with 20% to 25% found just once. The sequenced material came from PBMCs or a T cell subset sorted from them (not recorded which). These receptors were collected from a man between 18 and 35 years old who had mild COVID-19 (a few samples of this study predate the infection). Cell type and time point are not known.

This clonotype was detected a few times. The chain uses TRBV4-1 and TRBJ2-7; TRBD2 might be the D (6 bases). V lost 8 bases and J 3 bases, leaving 20 bases between the germline ends. The CDR3 is 15 amino acids. CDR1 is MGHRA, CDR2 YSYEKL, per germline. DNA for the CDR3: TGCGCCAGCGGATCGCCGGGACTTCCTATCTACGAGCAGTACTTC. Its translation: CASGSPGLPIYEQYF.

This clonotype was counted only a few times. The genes are TRBV7-2 and TRBJ1-2; 7 positions match TRBD1. The CDR3 sequence is 14 residues long. V gave up 5 bases and J gave up 2 bases; unmatched junction bases: 5. Germline V lookup: CDR1 SGHTA, CDR2 FQGNSA. CDR3 protein: CASSTLDRNYGYTF. The CDR3 region has the DNA TGTGCCAGCAGCACTCTGGACAGGAACTATGGCTACACCTTC.

The chain is built from TRBV3-1 and TRBJ2-1; perhaps TRBD1 as D (6 bases). The CDR3 spans 15 residues. Per germline, CDR1 LGHDT and CDR2 YNNKEL (reference sequence). Deletions cut 1 base from V and 8 bases from J, with 15 bases between. The CDR3 DNA sequence: TGTGCCAGCAGCCAAGCACAGGGAATAAGGTATGAGCAGTTCTTC. Amino acid sequence: CASSQAQGIRYEQFF.

The chain recombines TRBV10-2 with TRBJ1-5, with 9 bases matching TRBD1. The ends lost 3 bases at V and 5 bases at J; junction bases unmatched: 5. Germline V CDR1 and CDR2: WSHSY, SAAADI. This CDR3 has 15 amino acids. This CDR3 reads CASSDDRGDYQPQHF. CDR3 nucleotide sequence: TGCGCCAGCAGTGACGACAGGGGGGATTATCAGCCCCAGCATTTT.

The genes are TRBV5-1 and TRBJ1-2; 10 bases line up with TRBD1. Germline V gene lookup returns CDR1 SGHRS and CDR2 YFSETQ. The CDR3 runs 14 residues. After removal of 3 bases from V and 6 bases from J, the junction contained 5 bases not matched to a gene. CDR3 coding DNA: TGCGCCAGCAGCTCGACAGGGGGCGAGGATGGCTACACCTTC. This translates into CASSSTGGEDGYTF.

V and J are TRBV2 and TRBJ2-3; 11 nucleotides agree with TRBD2. The CDR3 runs to 15 residues. Germline V gene lookup returns CDR1 SNHLY and CDR2 FYNNEI. V shed 4 bases, J shed 3 bases, and the junction held 3 bases outside the gene matches. As DNA, the CDR3 is TGTGCCAGCAGTGGACGACTAGCGGGGACAGATACGCAGTATTTT. Translation: CASSGRLAGTDTQYF.

The rearrangement uses TRBV29-1 and TRBJ2-7; a weak D match, TRBD2 (5 bases). The CDR3 has 14 amino acids. V lost 6 bases and J 1 base, leaving 16 bases between the germline ends. Looked up from germline, CDR1 is SQVTM and CDR2 is ANQGSEA. The CDR3 reads CSVVLDVGSYEQYV. The CDR3 nucleotides are TGCAGCGTCGTACTAGATGTCGGTTCCTACGAGCAGTACGTC.

J is TRBJ2-5 and V is TRBV7-7; 8 nucleotides match TRBD2. Germline V gives CDR1 SSHAT, CDR2 FNYEAQ (reference sequence). Trimming at V came to 7 bases and at J to 4 bases, leaving 14 bases not matched to a gene. There are 16 residues in the CDR3. CDR3 DNA: TGTGCCAGCACGGTAGCGGGGCCGACGGGGAGAGAGACCCAGTACTTC. Amino acid sequence: CASTVAGPTGRETQYF.

The chain is built from TRBV10-3 and TRBJ2-3; D may match TRBD1 or TRBD2 (7 bases each). Germline-derived CDR1 and CDR2 are ENHRY and SYGVKD. Trimming removed 9 bases from V and 3 bases from J, with 16 bases in between. The CDR3 extends over 14 amino acids. This CDR3 reads CAIGGTGGTDTQYF. The CDR3 DNA reads as TGTGCCATAGGGGGCACGGGGGGAACAGATACGCAGTATTTT.

The rearrangement links TRBV7-6 to TRBJ1-6, with D perhaps TRBD1 (6 bases). V lost 5 bases to trimming and J lost 9 bases, with 11 bases between them. Per the germline V gene, CDR1 is SGHVS and CDR2 is FNYEAQ. The CDR3 has 13 residues. This CDR3 is CASSLGQISPLHF. DNA of the CDR3: TGTGCCAGCAGCCTAGGACAGATTTCACCCCTCCACTTT. The whole variable domain, filled in from reference TRBV7-6 and TRBJ1-6, reads GAGVSQSPRYKVTKRGQDVALRCDPISGHVSLYWYRQALGQGPEFLTYFNYEAQQDKSGLPNDRFSAERPEGSISTLTIQRTEQRDSAMYRCASSLGQISPLHFGNGTRLTVT.

This clonotype was counted many times. A read error may produce the germline difference seen at one junction end. The genes are TRBV7-7 and TRBJ2-2; the D is unclear. Germline V gene sequence: CDR1 SSHAT, CDR2 FNYEAQ (reference sequence). CDR3 length: 14 amino acids. The chain's CDR3 is CASSLRLNTGELFF. CDR3 DNA sequence: TGTGCTAGCAGCTTACGTCTGAACACCGGGGAGCTGTTTTTT.

The chain links TRBV7-9 to TRBJ1-5, with 7 bases lining up with TRBD1. This CDR3 spans 15 amino acids. Germline-derived CDR1 and CDR2 are SEHNR and FQNEAQ (reference sequence). The junction had 8 bases not matched to a gene; V was cut back by 4 bases and J by 5 bases. The CDR3 spells CASSSAETGHQPQHF. CDR3 nucleotide sequence: TGTGCCAGCAGCTCGGCCGAGACAGGGCATCAGCCCCAGCATTTT.

The chain carries TRBV4-2 and TRBJ2-2, with 13 positions matching TRBD2. The CDR3 extends over 15 amino acids. The germline V gene encodes CDR1 LGHNA and CDR2 YNFKEQ. J gave up 6 bases and V 2 bases, and 0 bases lay outside the gene matches. CDR3 amino acids: CASSQTSGGAGELFF. Written as DNA, the CDR3 is TGTGCCAGCAGCCAAACTAGCGGGGGGGCCGGGGAGCTGTTTTTT.

The chain carries TRBV7-9 and TRBJ2-5; 9 nucleotides line up with TRBD2. CDR1 and CDR2 from the germline V gene are SEHNR and FQNEAQ (reference sequence). The CDR3 is made up of 16 amino acids. Trimming took 1 base from V and 1 from J; bases not matched to a gene: 4. CDR3 in DNA: TGTGCCAGCAGCTTAGGGGCGGGGGGGCCCCAAGAGACCCAGTACTTC. Its translation is CASSLGAGGPQETQYF.

In its sample, this clonotype was seen once. This chain joins TRBV7-9 and TRBJ2-2; 8 bases map to TRBD1. The CDR3 consists of 16 residues. Germline assignment: CDR1 SEHNR and CDR2 FQNEAQ (reference sequence). Trimming took 5 bases from V and 4 from J; bases not matched to a gene: 9. CDR3 loop: CASSARTGRGTGELFF. For the CDR3, the DNA is TGTGCCAGCAGCGCCCGGACAGGGCGGGGCACCGGGGAGCTGTTTTTT.

This clonotype was observed a handful of times. The chain is built from TRBV28 and TRBJ2-5, with 12 bases matching TRBD2. Germline-derived CDR1 and CDR2 are MDHEN and SYDVKM. V trimming: 1 base; J trimming: 7 bases; junction bases outside the gene matches: 7. The CDR3 extends over 16 amino acids. The CDR3 loop is CASSLLTSGGRGTQYF. The DNA for the CDR3 is TGTGCCAGCAGTTTATTGACTAGCGGGGGAAGAGGGACCCAGTACTTC.

This clonotype was detected only once. The chain employs TRBV20-1 and TRBJ1-2; tentative D call: TRBD1 (6 bases). In germline, CDR1 is DFQATT, CDR2 SNEGSKA (reference sequence). There are 11 residues in the CDR3. V lost 3 bases and J 5 bases, leaving 7 bases between the germline ends. For the CDR3, the DNA is TGCAGTGCTAGCGGGACATATGGCTACACCTTC. Amino acids: CSASGTYGYTF.

The rearrangement uses TRBV20-1 and TRBJ2-5; 14 positions match TRBD2. This CDR3 has 14 amino acids. CDR1 and CDR2 (germline): DFQATT, SNEGSKA (reference sequence). The ends lost 5 bases at V and 5 bases at J; junction bases unmatched: 4. The CDR3 DNA follows: TGCAGTGCTCGGGGACTAGCGGGGGACGAGACCCAGTACTTC. Residues: CSARGLAGDETQYF.

This clonotype was detected a few times. DNA of the CDR3: TGTGCCAGCAGTTACTCGAGGCTAGCGGGTTTCAGTGAGCAGTTCTTC. Translated, it gives CASSYSRLAGFSEQFF. The chain has TRBV6-5 and TRBJ2-1; 8 positions agree with TRBD2. The V segment lost 0 bases and the J segment 9 bases; nucleotides outside the gene matches: 10. The CDR3 runs 16 residues. Germline V gene lookup returns CDR1 MNHEY and CDR2 SVGAGI.

The chain combines TRBV20-1 with TRBJ2-5; 7 nucleotides line up with TRBD2. The CDR3 extends over 14 amino acids. Germline V gene sequence: CDR1 DFQATT, CDR2 SNEGSKA (reference sequence). The ends lost 2 bases at V and 5 bases at J; junction bases unmatched: 8. Here the CDR3 reads CSARTGLVGETQYF. The CDR3, as DNA: TGCAGTGCTAGAACCGGACTAGTCGGGGAGACCCAGTACTTC.

The rearrangement links TRBV6-2 or TRBV6-3 to TRBJ1-2, with a weak D call TRBD1 (6 bases). This CDR3 is 16 amino acids long. Trimming took off 0 bases at V and 3 bases at J, with 14 bases between the two ends. Looked up from germline, CDR1 is MNHEY and CDR2 is SVGEGT. The DNA for the CDR3 is TGTGCCAGCAGTTACTCTGCCCAGGACAGCGACTATGGCTACACCTTC. Translating gives CASSYSAQDSDYGYTF.

The table lists this clonotype with a few counts. The CDR3 DNA reads TGTGCCAGCAGCATCCGCGGGGGTCCCAGTGAGCAGTTCTTC. Its translation is CASSIRGGPSEQFF. The V call is TRBV5-6, the J call TRBJ2-1; 7 bases map to TRBD2. Unmatched junction bases numbered 10, after V lost 4 bases and J lost 9 bases. The CDR3 is made up of 14 amino acids. The germline V gene encodes CDR1 SGHDT and CDR2 YYEEEE.

Only a few counts were recorded for this clonotype. The chain employs TRBV2 and TRBJ2-6; D gene ambiguous. From germline, CDR1 is SNHLY and CDR2 FYNNEI. CDR3 length equals 16 residues. The V end was cut by 10 bases, the J end by 1 base, with 17 bases between. The CDR3 region is CANRHPDSSGANVLTF. In DNA form, the CDR3 reads TGTGCCAACCGACACCCTGACTCGTCTGGGGCCAACGTCCTGACTTTC.

This clonotype came up a few times. The chain couples TRBV7-9 to TRBJ2-2; 9 positions match TRBD1. The V gene end was trimmed by 1 base and the J gene end by 1 base; junction bases not matched to a gene: 7. Germline CDR1 SEHNR, CDR2 FQNEAQ (reference sequence). This CDR3 has 18 amino acids. The CDR3 reads CASSLGAGQGMNTGELFF. CDR3 nucleotide sequence: TGTGCCAGCAGCTTAGGAGCGGGACAGGGCATGAACACCGGGGAGCTGTTTTTT.

The V gene is TRBV27, the J gene TRBJ2-7; the D gene is possibly TRBD2 (6 bases). Germline loops: CDR1 MNHEY, CDR2 SMNVEV (reference sequence). This CDR3 contains 13 residues. Trimming stripped 1 base from V and 3 bases from J, with 7 bases between. CDR3 sequence reads: CASSLYGGYEQYF. In nucleotides, the CDR3 is TGTGCCAGCAGTTTATACGGGGGCTACGAGCAGTACTTC.